Following are 20 T cell receptor beta chains from one sample sequenced in a study of blood T cell repertoires in COVID-19. Only in-frame clones appear in the TCRdb table, and some are missing; sequencing was by immunoSEQ multiplex PCR. The sample lists hundreds of thousands of clones, under 95% occurring once. Sequencing was carried out using peripheral blood. These receptors were obtained from a woman aged 18-35 years who had recovered from COVID-19.

The rearrangement links TRBV5-8 to TRBJ2-2, with 8 bases aligning to TRBD2. Trimming took 4 bases from V and 12 from J; bases not matched to a gene: 8. Germline V CDR1 and CDR2: SGHTS, YDEGEE. The CDR3 is made up of 13 amino acids. CDR3 coding DNA: TGTGCCAGCAGCGCGGGACTAGTTTGGCAGCTGTTTTTT. Amino acids: CASSAGLVWQLFF.

This clone appeared a single time. The chain employs TRBV7-9 and TRBJ2-3, with 11 bases aligning to TRBD2. CDR1 is SEHNR and CDR2 is FQNEAQ in the germline V gene (reference sequence). The V segment lost 5 bases and the J segment 2 bases; nucleotides outside the gene matches: 3. The CDR3 runs 15 residues. The CDR3 reads CASSNSGRATDTQYF. The CDR3 nucleotides read TGTGCCAGCAGCAATAGCGGGAGGGCCACAGATACGCAGTATTTT.

This chain connects TRBV3-1 (or the pseudogene TRBV3-2) to TRBJ2-3; 8 nucleotides agree with TRBD2. V was pared by 2 bases and J by 4 bases, with 11 bases of the junction left unmatched. There are 17 residues in the CDR3. Germline assignment: CDR1 LGHDT and CDR2 YNNKEL (reference sequence). CDR3 DNA: TGTGCCAGCAGCCAAACCTTTAGCGGGATAGTCTCAGATACGCAGTATTTT. Encoded protein: CASSQTFSGIVSDTQYF.

This clone has only one observation. CDR3 sequence (DNA): TGTGCCAGCAGCTTATCTCCGGAAGAGACCCAGTACTTC. Translated: CASSLSPEETQYF. V usage is TRBV7-2 and J usage is TRBJ2-5; no firm D call. The V end was cut by 2 bases, the J end by 3 bases, with 7 bases between. This CDR3 region has 13 residues. Germline lookup yields CDR1 SGHTA and CDR2 FQGNSA.

CDR3 amino acids: CASSYPVGMNTEAFF. The CDR3 DNA is TGTGCCAGCAGTTACCCCGTGGGCATGAACACTGAAGCTTTCTTT. J is TRBJ1-1 and V is TRBV6-6; the D is unclear. The V end lost 2 bases, the J end lost 0 bases, and 10 bases lay between the germline ends. This CDR3 has 15 residues. CDR1 is MNHNY and CDR2 is SVGAGI in the germline V gene (reference sequence).

This clone has just a few counts. Distinct nucleotide sequences in the sample also encode this CDR3. The chain has TRBV6-1 and TRBJ1-2, with 7 bases identical to TRBD1. The CDR3 is 15 residues long. Germline V CDR1 and CDR2: MNHNS, SASEGT. The J segment lost 2 bases and the V segment lost 3 bases, leaving 6 bases of the junction unmatched. The CDR3 nucleotides are TGTGCCAGCAGTGAGTTGACAGGGCCAAACTATGGCTACACCTTC. Translation: CASSELTGPNYGYTF.

This sequence joins TRBV19 and TRBJ2-3, with 7 bases aligning to TRBD2. There are 15 residues in the CDR3. Germline CDR1 is LNHDA and CDR2 is SQIVND (reference sequence). The V and J ends lost 6 bases and 2 bases, in that order; junction bases with no gene match: 8. Here the CDR3 DNA reads TGTGCCAGTAGCCAAGCAGCGGGGCTCACAGATACGCAGTATTTT. It is translated as CASSQAAGLTDTQYF.

The gene calls are TRBV19 and TRBJ1-1; TRBD1 is a possible D gene (6 bases). V was pared by 5 bases and J by 3 bases, with 16 bases between. Germline CDR1 LNHDA, CDR2 SQIVND (reference sequence). The CDR3 runs 15 residues. CDR3 sequence: CASSDYQGPHTEAFF. CDR3 in DNA: TGTGCCAGTAGTGATTATCAGGGGCCACACACTGAAGCTTTCTTT. Looking up the rest from reference TRBV19 and TRBJ1-1 gives the full variable domain: DGGITQSPKYLFRKEGQNVTLSCEQNLNHDAMYWYRQDPGQGLRLIYYSQIVNDFQKGDIAEGYSVSREKKESFPLTVTSAQKNPTAFYLCASSDYQGPHTEAFFGQGTRLTVV.

The chain couples TRBV4-3 to TRBJ2-2, with unresolved D. The length of the CDR3 is 15 residues. V shed 1 base and J shed 4 bases, with 10 bases lying between them. Germline V CDR1 and CDR2: LGHNA, YSLEER. The CDR3 region is CASSQVTVRTGELFF. CDR3 nucleotide sequence: TGCGCCAGCAGCCAAGTAACAGTGCGCACCGGGGAGCTGTTTTTT.

V gene TRBV10-3 combines with J gene TRBJ1-5; the D gene is possibly TRBD1 (5 bases). Trimming shortened V by 3 bases and J by 5 bases, and 11 bases separated the two germline ends. CDR3 length: 14 residues. CDR1 ENHRY and CDR2 SYGVKD come from the germline V gene. In nucleotides, the CDR3 is TGTGCCATCAGTGATGTGGGCAGGGATCAGCCCCAGCATTTT. Its translation is CAISDVGRDQPQHF.

This sequence joins TRBV7-9 and TRBJ1-2, with D maybe TRBD1 (5 bases). The CDR3 loop spans 13 amino acids. Germline V gene sequence: CDR1 SEHNR, CDR2 FQNEAQ (reference sequence). The germline V and J ends were trimmed by 2 bases and 4 bases, with 8 bases remaining between them. Written as DNA, the CDR3 is TGTGCCAGCAGCTTATACGGGGGCTATGGCTACACCTTC. Amino acids: CASSLYGGYGYTF.

The chain carries TRBV11-2 and TRBJ1-1, with 7 positions matching TRBD1. CDR1 is SGHAT and CDR2 is FQNNGV in the germline V gene. Trimming cost V 5 bases and J 4 bases; bases outside gene matches: 7. The CDR3 totals 14 residues. The CDR3 region is CASSRRTGSTEAFF. Here the CDR3 DNA reads TGTGCCAGCAGCCGCCGGACAGGAAGCACTGAAGCTTTCTTT.

The V and J genes are TRBV7-9 and TRBJ2-1; the match to TRBD2 covers 9 bases. The CDR3 loop spans 14 amino acids. With V trimmed by 9 bases and J by 8 bases, 11 bases remained unmatched. CDR1 is SEHNR and CDR2 is FQNEAQ in the germline V gene (reference sequence). CDR3 DNA sequence: TGTGCCAGTGATTATAGCGGGAGAATGGATGAGCAGTTCTTC. Its translation is CASDYSGRMDEQFF.

The rearrangement uses TRBV9 and TRBJ2-1; D unclear. From germline, CDR1 is SGDLS and CDR2 YYNGEE. V was clipped by 3 bases and J by 13 bases, with 8 bases between them. The CDR3 has 10 residues. The CDR3 loop is CASSGAIQFF. In nucleotides, the CDR3 is TGTGCCAGCAGCGGCGCTATCCAGTTCTTC.

This clone appeared a single time. This chain uses TRBV7-8 with TRBJ2-7, with TRBD2 identical over 12 bases. Germline V lookup: CDR1 SGHVS, CDR2 FQNEAQ. V shed 5 bases and J 4 bases; nucleotides not matched to a gene: 9. The CDR3 runs 16 residues. The DNA of the CDR3 is TGTGCCAGCAGCCTCCCCTCTAGCGGGAGGGTGTACGAGCAGTACGTC. Encoded protein: CASSLPSSGRVYEQYV.

This chain connects TRBV9 to TRBJ2-1; the match to TRBD2 covers 12 bases. The trim removed 6 bases at V and 6 bases at J, leaving 7 bases unmatched. CDR1 is SGDLS, CDR2 YYNGEE, per germline. The CDR3 is made up of 15 amino acids. The CDR3 sequence is CASTTASGRANEQFF. The CDR3 coding sequence is TGTGCCAGCACCACTGCTAGCGGGAGGGCCAATGAGCAGTTCTTC.

This clone has a single count. The chain couples TRBV19 to TRBJ2-2; tentative D call: TRBD1 (5 bases). Trimming removed 10 bases from V and 1 base from J, with 13 bases in between. CDR1 and CDR2 from the germline V gene are LNHDA and SQIVND (reference sequence). CDR3 length: 14 residues. The CDR3 loop reads CATHPTGNTGELFF. The CDR3 DNA sequence: TGTGCCACTCACCCAACAGGGAACACCGGGGAGCTGTTTTTT.

This chain connects TRBV29-1 to TRBJ2-1; TRBD1 might be the D (6 bases). Trimming stripped 4 bases from V and 7 bases from J, with 17 bases between. The CDR3 has 14 amino acids. Looked up from germline, CDR1 is SQVTM and CDR2 is ANQGSEA. The CDR3 spells CSVGFPDRLNEQFF. The CDR3 DNA reads TGCAGCGTTGGTTTCCCGGACAGATTGAATGAGCAGTTCTTC.

The gene calls are TRBV18 and TRBJ2-3; no reliable D call. Germline lookup yields CDR1 KGHSH and CDR2 LQKENI. V was shortened by 3 bases and J by 0 bases, with 16 bases between the two germline ends. The CDR3 contains 17 residues. The CDR3 here is CASSPERYHPSTDTQYF. The CDR3, as DNA: TGTGCCAGCTCACCCGAGAGGTACCACCCTAGCACAGATACGCAGTATTTT.

The chain uses TRBV6-5 and TRBJ1-2, with 8 nucleotides matching TRBD1. Germline-derived CDR1 and CDR2 are MNHEY and SVGAGI. The CDR3 consists of 13 residues. V shed 6 bases, J shed 4 bases, and the junction held 4 bases outside the gene matches. CDR3 nucleotide sequence: TGTGCCAGCAGGCGGACAGGGCCCTATGGCTACACCTTC. Protein sequence: CASRRTGPYGYTF.